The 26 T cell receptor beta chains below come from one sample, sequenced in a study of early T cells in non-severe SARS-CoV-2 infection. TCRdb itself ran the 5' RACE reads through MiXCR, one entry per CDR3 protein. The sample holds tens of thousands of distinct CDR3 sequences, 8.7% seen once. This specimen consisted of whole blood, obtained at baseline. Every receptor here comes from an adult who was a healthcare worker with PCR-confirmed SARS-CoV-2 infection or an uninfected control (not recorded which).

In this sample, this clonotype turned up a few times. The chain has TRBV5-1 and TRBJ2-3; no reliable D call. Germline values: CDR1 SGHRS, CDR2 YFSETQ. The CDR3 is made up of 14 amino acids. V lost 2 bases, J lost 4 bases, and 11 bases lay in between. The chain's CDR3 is CASSFPAGADTQYF. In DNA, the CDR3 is TGCGCCAGCAGCTTCCCTGCCGGCGCAGATACGCAGTATTTT.

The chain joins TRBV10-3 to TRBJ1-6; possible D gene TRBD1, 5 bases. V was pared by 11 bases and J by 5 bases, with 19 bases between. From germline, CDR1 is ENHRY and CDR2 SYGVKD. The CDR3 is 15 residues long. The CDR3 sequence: CAVRGGRGDNSPLHF. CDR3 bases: TGTGCCGTCCGGGGCGGTCGGGGCGATAATTCACCCCTCCACTTT.

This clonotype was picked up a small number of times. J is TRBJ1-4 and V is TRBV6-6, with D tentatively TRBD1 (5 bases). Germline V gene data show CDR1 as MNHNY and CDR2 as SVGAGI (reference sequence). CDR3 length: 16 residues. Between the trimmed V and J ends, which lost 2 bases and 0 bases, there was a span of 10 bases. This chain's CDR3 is CASSYPARATNEKLFF. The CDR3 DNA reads TGTGCCAGCAGTTACCCCGCCAGGGCAACTAATGAAAAACTGTTTTTT.

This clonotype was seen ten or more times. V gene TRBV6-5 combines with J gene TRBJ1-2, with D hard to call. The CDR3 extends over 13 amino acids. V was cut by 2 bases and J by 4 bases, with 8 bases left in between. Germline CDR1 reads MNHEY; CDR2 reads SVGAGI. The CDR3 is CASSYGRAYGYTF. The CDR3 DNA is TGTGCCAGCAGTTACGGCCGGGCCTATGGCTACACCTTC.

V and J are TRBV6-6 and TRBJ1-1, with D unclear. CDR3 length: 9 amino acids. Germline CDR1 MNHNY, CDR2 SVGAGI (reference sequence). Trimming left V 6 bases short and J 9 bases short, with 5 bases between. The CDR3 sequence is CASSPKAFF. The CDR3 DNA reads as TGTGCCAGCAGCCCGAAAGCTTTCTTT.

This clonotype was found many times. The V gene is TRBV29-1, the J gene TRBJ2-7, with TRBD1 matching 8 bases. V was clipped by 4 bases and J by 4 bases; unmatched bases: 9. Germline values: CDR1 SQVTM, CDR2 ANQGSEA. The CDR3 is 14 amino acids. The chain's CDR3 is CSVGTGPVRYEQYF. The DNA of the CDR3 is TGCAGCGTTGGGACAGGGCCTGTTAGATACGAGCAGTACTTC.

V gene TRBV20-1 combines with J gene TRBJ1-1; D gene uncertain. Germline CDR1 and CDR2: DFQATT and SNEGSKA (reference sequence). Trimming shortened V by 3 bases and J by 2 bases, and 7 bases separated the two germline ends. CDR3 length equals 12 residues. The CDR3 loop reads CSARDGNTEAFF. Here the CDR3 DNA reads TGCAGTGCTAGGGACGGTAACACTGAAGCTTTCTTT.

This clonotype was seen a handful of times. CDR3 DNA: TGTGCCAGCTCACCACTCGCCGGGTCCGAGCAGTACTTC. Protein: CASSPLAGSEQYF. V usage is TRBV18 and J usage is TRBJ2-7; no clear D. V lost 1 base to trimming and J lost 6 bases, with 10 bases between them. This CDR3 region has 13 residues. CDR1 KGHSH and CDR2 LQKENI come from the germline V gene.

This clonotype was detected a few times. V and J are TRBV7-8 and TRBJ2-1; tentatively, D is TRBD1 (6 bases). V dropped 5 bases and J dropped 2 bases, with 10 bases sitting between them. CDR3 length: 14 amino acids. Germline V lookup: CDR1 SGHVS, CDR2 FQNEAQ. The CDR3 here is CASSLRDTYNEQFF. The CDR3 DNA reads TGTGCCAGCAGCCTCCGGGACACCTACAATGAGCAGTTCTTC.

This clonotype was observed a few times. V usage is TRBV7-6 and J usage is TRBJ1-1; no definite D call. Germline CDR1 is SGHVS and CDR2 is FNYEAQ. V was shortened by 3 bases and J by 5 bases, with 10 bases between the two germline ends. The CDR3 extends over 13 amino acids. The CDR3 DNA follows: TGTGCCAGCAGCTTTGGGGAGCGTACTGAAGCTTTCTTT. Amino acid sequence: CASSFGERTEAFF.

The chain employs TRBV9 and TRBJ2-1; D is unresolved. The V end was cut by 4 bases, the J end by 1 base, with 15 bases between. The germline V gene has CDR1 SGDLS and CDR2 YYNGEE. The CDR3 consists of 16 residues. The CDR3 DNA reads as TGTGCCAGCAGCCCAAAGCGAACCAATTCCTACAATGAGCAGTTCTTC. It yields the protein CASSPKRTNSYNEQFF.

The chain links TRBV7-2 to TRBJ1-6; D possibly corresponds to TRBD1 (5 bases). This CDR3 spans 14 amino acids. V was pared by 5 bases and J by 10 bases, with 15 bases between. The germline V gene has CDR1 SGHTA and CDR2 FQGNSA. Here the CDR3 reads CASSHGQGQSPLHF. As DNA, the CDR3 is TGTGCCAGCAGCCACGGGCAGGGCCAATCACCCCTCCACTTT.

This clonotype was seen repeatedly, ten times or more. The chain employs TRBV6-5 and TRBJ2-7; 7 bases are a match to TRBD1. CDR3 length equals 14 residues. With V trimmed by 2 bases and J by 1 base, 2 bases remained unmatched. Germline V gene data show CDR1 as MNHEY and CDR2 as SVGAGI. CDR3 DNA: TGTGCCAGCAGTTACCGGGACAGATCCTACGAGCAGTACTTC. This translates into CASSYRDRSYEQYF.

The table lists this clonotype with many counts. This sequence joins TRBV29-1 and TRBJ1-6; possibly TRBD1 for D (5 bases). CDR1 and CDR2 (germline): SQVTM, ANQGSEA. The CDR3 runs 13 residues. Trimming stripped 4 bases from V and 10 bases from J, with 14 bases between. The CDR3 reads CSVVTGDGSPLHF. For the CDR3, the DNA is TGCAGCGTTGTAACGGGGGATGGGTCACCCCTCCACTTT.

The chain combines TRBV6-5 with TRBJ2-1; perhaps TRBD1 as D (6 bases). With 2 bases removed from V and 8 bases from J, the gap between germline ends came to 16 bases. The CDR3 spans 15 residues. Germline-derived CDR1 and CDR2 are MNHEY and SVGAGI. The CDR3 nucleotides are TGTGCCAGCAGTTACGTAGCCCCAGGGGATGATGAGCAGTTCTTC. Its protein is CASSYVAPGDDEQFF.

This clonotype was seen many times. CDR3 nucleotides: TGTGCCAGCAGGGAGGGACTAGCAGTTTACAATGAGCAGTTCTTC. Translated: CASREGLAVYNEQFF. V usage is TRBV6-5 and J usage is TRBJ2-1, with 9 bases identical to TRBD2. V shed 6 bases and J 4 bases; nucleotides not matched to a gene: 7. The V gene's germline CDR1 is MNHEY and CDR2 SVGAGI. The CDR3 covers 15 residues.

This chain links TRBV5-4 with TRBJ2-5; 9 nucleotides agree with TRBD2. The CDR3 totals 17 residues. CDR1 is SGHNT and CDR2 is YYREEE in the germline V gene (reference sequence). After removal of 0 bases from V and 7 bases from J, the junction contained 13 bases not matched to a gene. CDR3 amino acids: CASSLAGASGALGTQYF. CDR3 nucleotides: TGTGCCAGCAGCTTGGCCGGGGCTAGCGGGGCCCTGGGGACCCAGTACTTC.

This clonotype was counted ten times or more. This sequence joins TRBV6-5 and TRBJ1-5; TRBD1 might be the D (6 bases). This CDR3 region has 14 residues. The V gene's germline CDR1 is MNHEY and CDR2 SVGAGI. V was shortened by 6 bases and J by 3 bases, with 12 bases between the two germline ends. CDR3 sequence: CASRGAVSNQPQHF. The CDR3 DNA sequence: TGTGCCAGCAGGGGGGCAGTCTCCAATCAGCCCCAGCATTTT.

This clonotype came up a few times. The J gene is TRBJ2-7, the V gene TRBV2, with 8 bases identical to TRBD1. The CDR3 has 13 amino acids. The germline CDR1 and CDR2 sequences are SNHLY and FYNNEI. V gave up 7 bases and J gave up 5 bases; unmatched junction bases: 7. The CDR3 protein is CASNRQGMDEQYF. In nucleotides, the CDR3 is TGTGCCAGCAACCGACAGGGGATGGACGAGCAGTACTTC.

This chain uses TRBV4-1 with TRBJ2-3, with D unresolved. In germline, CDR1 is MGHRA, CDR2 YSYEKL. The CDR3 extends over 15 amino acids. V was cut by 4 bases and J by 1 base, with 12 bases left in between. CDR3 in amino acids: CASSPLGSRTDTQYF. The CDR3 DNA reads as TGCGCCAGCAGCCCGCTAGGATCCCGCACAGATACGCAGTATTTT.

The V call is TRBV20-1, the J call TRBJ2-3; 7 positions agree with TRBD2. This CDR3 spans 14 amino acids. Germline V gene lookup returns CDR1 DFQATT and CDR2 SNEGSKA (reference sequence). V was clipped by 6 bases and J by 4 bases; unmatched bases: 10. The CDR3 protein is CSAGGGVIADTQYF. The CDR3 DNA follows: TGCAGTGCCGGTGGGGGGGTAATCGCAGATACGCAGTATTTT.

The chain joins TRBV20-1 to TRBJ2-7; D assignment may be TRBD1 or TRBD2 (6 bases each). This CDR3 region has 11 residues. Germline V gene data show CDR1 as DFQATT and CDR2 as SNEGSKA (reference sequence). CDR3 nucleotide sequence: TGCGGAGGGGGGCACGGAAACGAGCAGTACTTC. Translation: CGGGHGNEQYF.

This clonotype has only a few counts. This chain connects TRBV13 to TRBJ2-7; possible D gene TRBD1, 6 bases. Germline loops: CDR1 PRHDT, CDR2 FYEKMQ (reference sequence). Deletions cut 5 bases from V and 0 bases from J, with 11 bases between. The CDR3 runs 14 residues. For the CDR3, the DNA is TGTGCCAGCAGCGCAAGACAGGCCTCCTACGAGCAGTACTTC. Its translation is CASSARQASYEQYF.

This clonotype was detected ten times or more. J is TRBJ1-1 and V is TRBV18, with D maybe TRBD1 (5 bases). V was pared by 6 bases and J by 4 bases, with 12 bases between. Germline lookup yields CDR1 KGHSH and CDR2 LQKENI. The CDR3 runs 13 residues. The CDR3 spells CASSPGSTTEAFF. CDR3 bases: TGTGCCAGCTCTCCAGGGTCTACCACTGAAGCTTTCTTT.

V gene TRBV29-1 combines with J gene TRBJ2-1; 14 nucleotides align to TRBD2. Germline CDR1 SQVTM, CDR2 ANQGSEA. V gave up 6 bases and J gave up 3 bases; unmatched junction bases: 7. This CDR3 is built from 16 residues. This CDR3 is CSVLGLAGGVYNEQFF. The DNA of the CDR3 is TGCAGCGTCCTCGGACTAGCGGGAGGTGTCTACAATGAGCAGTTCTTC.

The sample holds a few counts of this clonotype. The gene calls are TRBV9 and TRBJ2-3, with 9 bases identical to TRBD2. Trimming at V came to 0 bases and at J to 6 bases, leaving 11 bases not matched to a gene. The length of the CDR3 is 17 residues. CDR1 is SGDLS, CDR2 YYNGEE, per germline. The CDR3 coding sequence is TGTGCCAGCAGCGTAGAGCCTGGCGGGAGGGCAGGTGATACGCAGTATTTT. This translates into CASSVEPGGRAGDTQYF.